What follows is one T cell receptor beta chain and its context. As yet, its antigen is unknown. These data are taken from a study of beta chain features in type 1 diabetes. The CDR3 totals 15 residues. The germline V gene has CDR1 MNHEY and CDR2 SMNVEV (reference sequence). V was clipped by 6 bases and J by 4 bases; unmatched bases: 6. Study-wide findings and caveats: There were fewer insertions and more deletions at the VDJ junctions of type 1 diabetes patients. TCRB CDR3s were moderately but significantly shorter in Type 1 diabetes patients in all four CD4+ subsets. Patients' naive, central memory and Treg TCRB repertoires seemed closer to one another than those of healthy donors.

The sequenced template was cDNA made from the entire isolated RNA. Here immunoSEQ multiplex PCR was the method, and the copy in TCRdb shows in-frame clones only, minus some. The table lists approximately 250,000 clones, approximately 25% of them singletons. The origin of this receptor is a woman aged 25 to 39 with type 1 diabetes. Sequencing was carried out using naive CD4+ T cells from blood. The V call is TRBV27, the J call TRBJ2-1; 10 bases are shared with TRBD2. The CDR3 here is CASRPTSGIYNEQFF. The CDR3 coding sequence is TGTGCCAGCAGACCCACTAGCGGGATTTACAATGAGCAGTTCTTC.